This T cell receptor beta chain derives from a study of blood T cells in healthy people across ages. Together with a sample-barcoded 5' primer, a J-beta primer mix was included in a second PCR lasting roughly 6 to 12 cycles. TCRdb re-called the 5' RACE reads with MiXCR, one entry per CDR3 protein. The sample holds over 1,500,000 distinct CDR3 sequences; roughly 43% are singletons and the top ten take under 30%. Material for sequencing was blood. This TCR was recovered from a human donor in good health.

DNA of the CDR3: TGCAGCGTTGAAGCCTTGGTCTTAGCTAACTATGGCTACACCTTC. Amino acids: CSVEALVLANYGYTF. The rearrangement uses TRBV29-1 and TRBJ1-2; D gene ambiguous. The length of the CDR3 is 15 residues. Germline CDR1 is SQVTM and CDR2 is ANQGSEA. Trimming pared 1 base from V and 0 bases from J, leaving 12 bases between.